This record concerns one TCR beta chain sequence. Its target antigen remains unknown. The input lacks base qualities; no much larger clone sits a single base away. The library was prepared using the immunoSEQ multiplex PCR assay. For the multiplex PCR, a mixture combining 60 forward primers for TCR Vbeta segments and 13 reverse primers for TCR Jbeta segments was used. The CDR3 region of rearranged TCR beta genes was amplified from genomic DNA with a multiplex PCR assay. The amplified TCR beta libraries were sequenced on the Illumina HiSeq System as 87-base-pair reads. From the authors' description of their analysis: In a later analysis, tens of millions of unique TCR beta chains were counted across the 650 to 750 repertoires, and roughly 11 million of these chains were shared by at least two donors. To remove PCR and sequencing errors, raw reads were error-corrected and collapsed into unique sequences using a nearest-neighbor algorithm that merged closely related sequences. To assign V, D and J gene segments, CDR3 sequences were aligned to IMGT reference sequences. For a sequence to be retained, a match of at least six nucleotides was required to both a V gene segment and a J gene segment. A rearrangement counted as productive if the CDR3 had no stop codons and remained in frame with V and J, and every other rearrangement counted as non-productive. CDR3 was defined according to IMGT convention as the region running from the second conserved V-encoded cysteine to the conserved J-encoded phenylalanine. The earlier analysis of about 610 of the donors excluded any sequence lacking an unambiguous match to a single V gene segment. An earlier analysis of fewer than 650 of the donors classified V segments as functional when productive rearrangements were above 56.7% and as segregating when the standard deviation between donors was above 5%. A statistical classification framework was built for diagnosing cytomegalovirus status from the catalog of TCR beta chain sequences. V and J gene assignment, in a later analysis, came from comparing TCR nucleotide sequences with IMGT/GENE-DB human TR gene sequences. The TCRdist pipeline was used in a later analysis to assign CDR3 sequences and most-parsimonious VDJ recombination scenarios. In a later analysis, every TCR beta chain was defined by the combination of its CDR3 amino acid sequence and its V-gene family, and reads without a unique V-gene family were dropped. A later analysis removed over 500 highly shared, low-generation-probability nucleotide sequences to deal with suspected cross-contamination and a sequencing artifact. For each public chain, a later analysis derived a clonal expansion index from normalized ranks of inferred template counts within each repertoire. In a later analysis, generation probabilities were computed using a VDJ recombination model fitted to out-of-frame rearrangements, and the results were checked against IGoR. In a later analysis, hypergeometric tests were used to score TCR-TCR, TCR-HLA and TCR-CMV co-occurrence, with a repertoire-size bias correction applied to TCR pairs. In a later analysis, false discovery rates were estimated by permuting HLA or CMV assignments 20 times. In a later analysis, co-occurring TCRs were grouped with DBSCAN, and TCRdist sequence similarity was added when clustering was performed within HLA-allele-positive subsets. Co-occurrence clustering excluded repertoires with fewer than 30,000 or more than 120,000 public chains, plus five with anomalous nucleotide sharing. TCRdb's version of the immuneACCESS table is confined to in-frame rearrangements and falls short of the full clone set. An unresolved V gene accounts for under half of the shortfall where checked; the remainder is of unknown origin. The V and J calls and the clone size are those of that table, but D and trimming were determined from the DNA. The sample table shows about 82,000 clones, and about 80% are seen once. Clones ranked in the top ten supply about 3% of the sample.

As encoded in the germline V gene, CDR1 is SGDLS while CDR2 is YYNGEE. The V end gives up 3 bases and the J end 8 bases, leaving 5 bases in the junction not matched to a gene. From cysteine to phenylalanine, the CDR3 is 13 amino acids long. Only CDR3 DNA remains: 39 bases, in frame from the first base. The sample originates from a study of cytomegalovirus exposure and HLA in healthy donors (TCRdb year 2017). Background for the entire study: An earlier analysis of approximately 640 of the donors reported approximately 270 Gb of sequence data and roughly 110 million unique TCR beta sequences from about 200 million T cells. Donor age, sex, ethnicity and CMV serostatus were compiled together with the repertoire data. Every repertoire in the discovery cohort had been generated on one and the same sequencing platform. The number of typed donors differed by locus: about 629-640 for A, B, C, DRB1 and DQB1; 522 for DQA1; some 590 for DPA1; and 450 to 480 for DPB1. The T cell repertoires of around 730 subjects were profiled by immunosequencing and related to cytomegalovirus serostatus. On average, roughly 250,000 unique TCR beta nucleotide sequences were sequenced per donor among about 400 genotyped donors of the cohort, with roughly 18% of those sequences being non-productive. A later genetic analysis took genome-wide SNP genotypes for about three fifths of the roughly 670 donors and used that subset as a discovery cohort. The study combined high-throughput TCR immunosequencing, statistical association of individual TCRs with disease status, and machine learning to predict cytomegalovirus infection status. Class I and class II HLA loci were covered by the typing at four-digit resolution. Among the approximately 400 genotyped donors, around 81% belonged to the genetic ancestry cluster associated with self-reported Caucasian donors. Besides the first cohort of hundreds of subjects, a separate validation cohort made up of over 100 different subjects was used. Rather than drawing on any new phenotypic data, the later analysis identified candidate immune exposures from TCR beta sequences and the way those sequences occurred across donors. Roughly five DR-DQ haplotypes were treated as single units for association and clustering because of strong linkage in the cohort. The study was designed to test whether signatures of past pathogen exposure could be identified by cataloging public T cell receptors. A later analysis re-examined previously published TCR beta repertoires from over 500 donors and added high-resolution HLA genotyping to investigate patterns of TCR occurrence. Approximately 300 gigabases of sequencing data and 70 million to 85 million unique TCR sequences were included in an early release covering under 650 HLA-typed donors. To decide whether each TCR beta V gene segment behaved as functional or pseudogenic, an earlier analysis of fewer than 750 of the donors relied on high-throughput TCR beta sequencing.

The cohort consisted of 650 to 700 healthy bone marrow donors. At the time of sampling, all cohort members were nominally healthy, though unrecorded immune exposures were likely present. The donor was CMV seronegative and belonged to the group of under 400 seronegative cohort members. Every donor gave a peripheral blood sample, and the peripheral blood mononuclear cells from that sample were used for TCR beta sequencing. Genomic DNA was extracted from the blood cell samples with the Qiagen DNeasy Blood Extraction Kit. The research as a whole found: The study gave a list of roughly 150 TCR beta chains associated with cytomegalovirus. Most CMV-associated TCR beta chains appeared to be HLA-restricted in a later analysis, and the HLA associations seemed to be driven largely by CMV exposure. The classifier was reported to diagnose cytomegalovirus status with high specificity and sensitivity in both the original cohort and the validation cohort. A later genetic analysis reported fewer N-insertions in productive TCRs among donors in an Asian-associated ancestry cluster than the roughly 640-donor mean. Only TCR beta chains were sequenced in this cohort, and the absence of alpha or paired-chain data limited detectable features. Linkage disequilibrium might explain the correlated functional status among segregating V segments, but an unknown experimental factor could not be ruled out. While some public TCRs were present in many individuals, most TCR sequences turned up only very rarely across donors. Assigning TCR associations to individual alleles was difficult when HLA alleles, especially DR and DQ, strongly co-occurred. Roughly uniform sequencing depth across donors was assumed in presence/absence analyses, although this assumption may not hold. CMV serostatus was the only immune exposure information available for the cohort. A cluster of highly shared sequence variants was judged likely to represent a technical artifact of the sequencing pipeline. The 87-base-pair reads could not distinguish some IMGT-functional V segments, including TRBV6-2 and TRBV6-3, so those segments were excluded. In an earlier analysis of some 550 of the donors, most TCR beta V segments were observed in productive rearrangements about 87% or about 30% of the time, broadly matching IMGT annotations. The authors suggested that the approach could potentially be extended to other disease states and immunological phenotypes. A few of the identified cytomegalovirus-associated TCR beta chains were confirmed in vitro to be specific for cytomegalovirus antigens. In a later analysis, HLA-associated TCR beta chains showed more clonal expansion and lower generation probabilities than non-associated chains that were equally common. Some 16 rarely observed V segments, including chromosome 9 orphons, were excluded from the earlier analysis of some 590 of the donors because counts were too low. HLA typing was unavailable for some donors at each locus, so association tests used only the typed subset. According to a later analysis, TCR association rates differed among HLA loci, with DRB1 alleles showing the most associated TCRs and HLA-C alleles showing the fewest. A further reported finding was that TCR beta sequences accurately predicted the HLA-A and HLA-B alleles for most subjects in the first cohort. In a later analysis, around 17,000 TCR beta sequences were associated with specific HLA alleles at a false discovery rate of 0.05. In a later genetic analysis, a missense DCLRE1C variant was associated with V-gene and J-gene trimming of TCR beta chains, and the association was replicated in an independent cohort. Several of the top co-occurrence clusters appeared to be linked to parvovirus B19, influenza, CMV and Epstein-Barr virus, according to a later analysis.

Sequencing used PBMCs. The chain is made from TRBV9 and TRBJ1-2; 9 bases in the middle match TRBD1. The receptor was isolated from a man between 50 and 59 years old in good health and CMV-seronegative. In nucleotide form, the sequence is TGTGCCAGCAGCGGACGGACAGGGGAAGGCTACACCTTC. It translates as CASSGRTGEGYTF.